Listed here is a single TCR beta chain. The sample is drawn from a study of graft-versus-host responses after intestinal transplantation. The study's findings and limits: Investigators detected GvH clones in recipient marrow, with some emerging earlier in ileum or blood.

V lost 3 bases and J 3 bases, leaving 2 bases between the germline ends. Germline V CDR1 and CDR2: SGHTA, FQGTGA. This CDR3 region has 12 residues. Labeling with CFSE marked about 200,000 responder cells, which were plated with about 200,000 irradiated, violet-dye-labeled stimulator cells. After the reaction, the investigators sorted the proliferating CFSE-low CD3+CD4+ and CD3+CD8+ responders. TCRdb's table, derived via immunoSEQ multiplex PCR, lists solely in-frame clones and lacks some. The sample lists tens of thousands of clones, approximately 33% seen once, with 7.5% to 9.5% in the top ten. This chain links TRBV7-3 with TRBJ2-2; D ambiguous. The sample was alloreactive CD8+ T cells from a mixed lymphocyte reaction culture, taken before intestinal transplant. As to subset: CFSE-low proliferating T cells sorted from roughly six-day pre-transplant mixed lymphocyte reaction (GvH or HvG direction). The clonotype originates from a human patient who received an intestinal transplant. CDR3 nucleotide sequence: TGTGCCAGCAGCTTGGACACCGGGGAGCTGTTTTTT. This sequence encodes CASSLDTGELFF.